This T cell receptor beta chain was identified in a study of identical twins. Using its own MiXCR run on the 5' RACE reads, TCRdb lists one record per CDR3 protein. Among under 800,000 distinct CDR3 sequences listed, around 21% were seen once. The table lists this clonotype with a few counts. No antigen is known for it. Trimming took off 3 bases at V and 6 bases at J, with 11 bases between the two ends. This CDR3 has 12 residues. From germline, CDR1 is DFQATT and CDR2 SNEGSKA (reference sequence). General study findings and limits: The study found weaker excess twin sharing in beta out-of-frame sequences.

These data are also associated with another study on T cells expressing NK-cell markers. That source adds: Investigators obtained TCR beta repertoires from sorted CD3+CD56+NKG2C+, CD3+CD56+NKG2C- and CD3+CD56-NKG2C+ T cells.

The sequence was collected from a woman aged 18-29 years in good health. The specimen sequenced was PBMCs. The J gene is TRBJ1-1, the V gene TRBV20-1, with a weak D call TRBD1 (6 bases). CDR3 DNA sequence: TGCAGTGCTAGGCGGGGGGGGCCTGAAGCTTTCTTT. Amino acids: CSARRGGPEAFF.